These T cell receptor beta chains were read from a single sample in a study of neurological immune-mediated disorders. Each CDR3 protein gets one entry after TCRdb re-called the 5' RACE reads with MiXCR. The table includes about 74,000 distinct CDR3 sequences, 5.2% detected once. Sample: PBMCs. Every receptor here comes from a man younger than 30 with multiple sclerosis. Each CDR3 is given with its conserved first and last residue. A D gene is named only where the DNA matches it firmly. Only some rows state a clone size, as once, few, many or a class for expanded clones.

v_gene	abundance	d_gene	j_gene	len	CDR3aa	CDR3nt
TRBV28	many	NA	TRBJ2-2	15	CASSGRWPDTGELFF	TGTGCCAGCAGTGGTAGATGGCCTGACACCGGGGAGCTGTTTTTT
TRBV3-1	many	TRBD1	TRBJ2-5	16	CASSPLTGGTGETQYF	TGTGCCAGCAGCCCTCTAACAGGGGGCACGGGAGAGACCCAGTACTTC
TRBV20-1	many	NA	TRBJ2-3	15	CSAPKGGAPVDTQYF	TGCAGTGCTCCGAAAGGGGGAGCCCCAGTAGACACGCAGTATTTT
TRBV2	many	TRBD1	TRBJ1-6	15	CASSLSGTGNSPLHF	TGTGCCAGCAGCTTGTCCGGGACAGGGAATTCACCCCTCCACTTT
TRBV5-1	many	NA	TRBJ2-3	12	CASSQEMDTQYF	TGCGCCAGCAGCCAAGAGATGGATACGCAGTATTTT
TRBV27	many	TRBD1	TRBJ1-3	17	CASSAGTGSFGGNTIYF	TGTGCCAGCAGTGCCGGGACAGGGTCCTTCGGTGGAAACACCATATATTTT
TRBV5-1	many	TRBD2	TRBJ2-1	15	CASSPRASGLDEQFF	TGCGCCAGCAGTCCCCGGGCTAGCGGGTTGGATGAGCAGTTCTTC
TRBV24-1	many	NA	TRBJ2-1	14	CATSATDGNNEQFF	TGTGCCACCAGTGCCACTGACGGCAACAATGAGCAGTTCTTC
TRBV29-1	many	TRBD1	TRBJ1-2	14	CSVENLGGEGGYTF	TGCAGCGTTGAAAACCTAGGGGGCGAGGGTGGCTACACCTTC
TRBV5-1	many	NA	TRBJ2-1	16	CASSKGQFSSYNEQFF	TGCGCCAGCAGCAAAGGACAGTTTAGCTCCTACAATGAGCAGTTCTTC
TRBV4-2	few	NA	TRBJ1-2	14	CASSQDAPRSGYTF	TGTGCCAGCAGCCAAGATGCCCCCAGGAGTGGCTACACCTTC
TRBV5-1	many	NA	TRBJ1-5	15	CASSEDGVSNQPQHF	TGCGCCAGCTCTGAGGATGGGGTTAGCAATCAGCCCCAGCATTTT
TRBV7-2	many	TRBD2	TRBJ2-1	15	CASSASGGAYNEQFF	TGTGCCAGCAGCGCCAGCGGGGGGGCCTACAATGAGCAGTTCTTC
TRBV5-1	NA	TRBD2	TRBJ2-3	16	CASSLAVAGGSDTQYF	TGCGCCAGCAGCTTGGCCGTAGCGGGGGGATCAGATACGCAGTATTTT
TRBV4-2	many	NA	TRBJ1-5	17	CASSQVSLGAPNQPQHF	TGTGCCAGCAGCCAAGTATCCCTCGGGGCCCCGAATCAGCCCCAGCATTTT
TRBV20-1	many	NA	TRBJ1-5	13	CSASKGGNQPQHF	TGCAGTGCTAGTAAGGGGGGTAATCAGCCCCAGCATTTT
TRBV7-8	many	NA	TRBJ2-3	12	CASSFFEDTQYF	TGTGCCAGCAGCTTCTTCGAAGATACGCAGTATTTT
TRBV5-1	many	TRBD1	TRBJ1-5	16	CASRMTGGSWNQPQHF	TGCGCCAGCCGGATGACAGGGGGATCGTGGAATCAGCCCCAGCATTTT
TRBV6-6	many	TRBD1	TRBJ2-7	13	CASGEQGLYEQYF	TGTGCCAGCGGTGAACAGGGGCTCTACGAGCAGTACTTC
TRBV3-1	many	NA	TRBJ2-6	15	CASSFGAGGANVLTF	TGTGCCAGCAGCTTCGGGGCAGGTGGGGCCAACGTCCTGACTTTC
TRBV29-1	NA	NA	TRBJ1-3	13	CSVALGPGNTIYF	TGCAGCGTTGCCTTGGGACCTGGAAACACCATATATTTT
TRBV10-3	many	NA	TRBJ1-1	14	CAISESGQNTEAFF	TGTGCCATCAGTGAGTCGGGACAAAACACTGAAGCTTTCTTT
TRBV12-3/TRBV12-4	many	NA	TRBJ1-3	14	CASSLGQPGNTIYF	TGTGCCAGCAGTCTGGGACAACCTGGAAACACCATATATTTT
TRBV7-8	NA	TRBD2	TRBJ2-7	14	CASSLGAGVHEQYF	TGTGCCAGCAGCTTAGGAGCGGGAGTCCACGAGCAGTACTTC
TRBV3-1	NA	NA	TRBJ1-6	18	CASSQEWGVSSYNSPLNF	TGTGCCAGCAGCCAAGAATGGGGAGTAAGCTCCTATAATTCACCCCTCAACTTT
TRBV12-3/TRBV12-4	many	TRBD2	TRBJ2-7	15	CASSPLAGSTYEQYF	TGTGCCAGCAGTCCATTAGCGGGGTCAACCTACGAGCAGTACTTC
TRBV11-2	many	NA	TRBJ2-3	14	CASSPGRGADTQYF	TGTGCCAGCAGCCCTGGGAGAGGGGCAGATACGCAGTATTTT
TRBV7-2	few	NA	TRBJ2-7	15	CASSLAPLTTYEQYF	TGTGCCAGCAGCTTAGCGCCCCTAACGACCTACGAGCAGTACTTC
TRBV7-6	many	NA	TRBJ2-7	16	CASTLGGTGSPGEQYF	TGTGCCAGCACCCTAGGAGGCACAGGGAGTCCGGGCGAGCAGTACTTC
TRBV27	NA	NA	TRBJ2-2	15	CASSLAGWNTGELFF	TGTGCCAGCAGTTTGGCAGGTTGGAACACCGGGGAGCTGTTTTTT
TRBV5-1	many	NA	TRBJ1-4	15	CASRGTTEVNEKLFF	TGCGCCAGCCGGGGTACGACAGAAGTGAATGAAAAACTGTTTTTT
TRBV15	many	NA	TRBJ2-1	15	CATSPAKEFGNEQFF	TGTGCCACCAGCCCGGCGAAGGAGTTCGGCAATGAGCAGTTCTTC
TRBV9	many	NA	TRBJ1-1	13	CASRTEGNTEAFF	TGTGCCAGCAGGACGGAAGGGAACACTGAAGCTTTCTTT
TRBV15	few	TRBD2	TRBJ2-3	15	CATSGQAGGPDTQYF	TGTGCCACCAGCGGTCAAGCGGGGGGGCCAGATACGCAGTATTTT
TRBV20-1	NA	TRBD1	TRBJ1-6	19	CSAREGQGVLRSYNSPLNF	TGCAGTGCTAGAGAAGGCCAGGGGGTCCTTCGGTCCTATAATTCACCCCTCAACTTT
TRBV6-2/TRBV6-3	many	NA	TRBJ2-7	13	CASSYHSYYEQYF	TGTGCCAGCAGTTACCACTCGTACTACGAGCAGTACTTC
TRBV12-3/TRBV12-4	many	NA	TRBJ1-1	13	CASSFGSNTEAFF	TGTGCCAGCAGTTTTGGATCTAACACTGAAGCTTTCTTT
TRBV5-1	NA	TRBD1	TRBJ1-1	16	CASSLAPGQGNTEAFF	TGCGCCAGCAGCTTGGCCCCGGGACAGGGGAACACTGAAGCTTTCTTT
TRBV3-1	many	TRBD2	TRBJ2-2	18	CASSQGTSGVGMAGELFF	TGTGCCAGCAGCCAAGGGACTAGCGGGGTCGGTATGGCCGGGGAGCTGTTTTTT